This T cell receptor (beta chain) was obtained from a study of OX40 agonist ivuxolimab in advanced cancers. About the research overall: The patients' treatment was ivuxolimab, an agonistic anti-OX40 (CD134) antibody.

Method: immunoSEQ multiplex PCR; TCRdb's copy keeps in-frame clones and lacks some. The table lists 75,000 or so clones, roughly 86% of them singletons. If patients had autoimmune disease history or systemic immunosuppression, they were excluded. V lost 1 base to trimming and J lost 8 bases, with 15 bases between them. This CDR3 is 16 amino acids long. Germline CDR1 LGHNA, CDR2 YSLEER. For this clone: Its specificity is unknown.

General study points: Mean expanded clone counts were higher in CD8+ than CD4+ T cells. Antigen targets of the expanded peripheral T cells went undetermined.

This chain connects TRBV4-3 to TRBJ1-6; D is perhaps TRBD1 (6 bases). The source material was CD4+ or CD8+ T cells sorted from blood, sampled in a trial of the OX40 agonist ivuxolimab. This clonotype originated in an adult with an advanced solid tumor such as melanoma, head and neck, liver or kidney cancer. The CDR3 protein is CASSQGNRVGDSPLHF. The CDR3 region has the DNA TGCGCCAGCAGCCAAGGAAACAGGGTTGGGGATTCACCCCTCCACTTT.